Given below is one TCR beta chain in context. Authors' data handling: Estimated nucleated cell counts came from reference gene primer amplification. Assay: immunoSEQ multiplex PCR; the TCRdb copy retains only in-frame clones and omits some. V and J calls and clone size are as listed in that table; D and trimming were resolved from the DNA. The profile covers around 100,000 clones, with 75% to 85% appearing a single time and 7.9% taken by the ten largest. The sample belongs to a study of blood T cell repertoires in COVID-19. The overall study: Sites across the United States, Italy and Spain contributed samples from acute and convalescent COVID-19. T cells, B-cell-depleted T cells, or PBMCs provided the cDNA or gDNA that served as material.

The sequenced sample consisted of peripheral blood. The TCR was taken from a man aged 65-85 years with acute or convalescent COVID-19.

In DNA form, the CDR3 reads TGTGCCAGCAGCGTAGCCTCACAGGGCCAAAAACTGTTTTTT. Protein sequence: CASSVASQGQKLFF. The genes are TRBV9 and TRBJ1-4; perhaps TRBD1 as D (6 bases). The CDR3 has 14 residues. V shed 0 bases and J shed 9 bases, with 12 bases lying between them. Per the germline V gene, CDR1 is SGDLS and CDR2 is YYNGEE.